The clone carrying this T cell receptor (beta chain) has at least ten counts. A read error may be the cause here, since a much bigger clone is one base away. Trimming cost V 5 bases and J 5 bases; bases outside gene matches: 2. Germline CDR1 reads MNHEY; CDR2 reads SMNVEV (reference sequence). The CDR3 is 12 residues long. This sample was taken from a study of Graves' ophthalmopathy and Graves' hyperthyroidism. Amplification from RNA transcripts yielded the TCR beta CDR3 regions. The authors performed first-round RT-PCR with HTBI primers and then a second-round multiplex PCR. MiXCR was run by TCRdb on the multiplex PCR reads, yielding one entry per CDR3 protein. Here the sample spans over 500,000 distinct CDR3 sequences, 20% to 25% being singletons.

This receptor was identified in a woman between 18 and 30 years old with stable Graves' hyperthyroidism. Some clones in this sample may be carry-over from other donors' samples. The source material was peripheral blood. The V call is TRBV27, the J call TRBJ2-7; 8 bases align to TRBD1. The CDR3 DNA sequence: TGTGCCAGCAGTACGACAGGGGACGAGCAGTACTTC. Its translation: CASSTTGDEQYF.